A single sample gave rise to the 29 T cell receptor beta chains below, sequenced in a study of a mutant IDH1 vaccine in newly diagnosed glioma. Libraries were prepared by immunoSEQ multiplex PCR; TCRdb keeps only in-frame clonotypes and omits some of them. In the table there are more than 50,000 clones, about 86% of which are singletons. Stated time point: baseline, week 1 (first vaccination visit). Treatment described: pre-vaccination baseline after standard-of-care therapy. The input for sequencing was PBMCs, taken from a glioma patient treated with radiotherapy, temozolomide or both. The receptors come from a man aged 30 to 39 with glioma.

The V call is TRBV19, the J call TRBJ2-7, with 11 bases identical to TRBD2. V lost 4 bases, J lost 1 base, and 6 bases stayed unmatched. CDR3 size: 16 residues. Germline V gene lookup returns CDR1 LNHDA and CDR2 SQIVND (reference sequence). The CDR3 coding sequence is TGTGCCAGTAGTAGTGGACTAGCGGGTCAGTCCTACGAGCAGTACTTC. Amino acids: CASSSGLAGQSYEQYF.

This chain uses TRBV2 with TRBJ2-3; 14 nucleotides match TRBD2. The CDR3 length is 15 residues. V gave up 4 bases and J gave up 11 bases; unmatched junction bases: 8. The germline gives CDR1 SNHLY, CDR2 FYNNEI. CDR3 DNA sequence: TGTGCCAGCAGTGGGCCGGGACTAGCGGGGGCGGGGCAGTATTTT. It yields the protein CASSGPGLAGAGQYF.

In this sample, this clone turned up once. CDR3 DNA: TGTGCCAGCAGTGAAGTTTCCACAAACTCCTACGAGCAGTACTTC. It yields the protein CASSEVSTNSYEQYF. The V gene is TRBV2, the J gene TRBJ2-7; D gene ambiguous. Trimming took off 1 base at V and 0 bases at J, with 10 bases between the two ends. From germline, CDR1 is SNHLY and CDR2 FYNNEI. The CDR3 covers 15 residues.

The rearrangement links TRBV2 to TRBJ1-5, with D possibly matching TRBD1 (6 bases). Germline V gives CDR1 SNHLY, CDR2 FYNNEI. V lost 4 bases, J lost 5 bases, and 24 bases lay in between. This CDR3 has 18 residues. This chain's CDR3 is CASSGGHFYREVHQPQHF. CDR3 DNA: TGTGCCAGCAGTGGAGGGCATTTTTACAGGGAAGTTCATCAGCCCCAGCATTTT.

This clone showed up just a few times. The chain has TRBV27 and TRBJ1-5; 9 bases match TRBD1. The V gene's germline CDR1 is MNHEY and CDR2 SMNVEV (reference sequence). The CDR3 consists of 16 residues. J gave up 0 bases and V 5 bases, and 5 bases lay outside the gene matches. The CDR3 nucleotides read TGTGCCAGCAGTGAAGGGACAGGGCGTAGCAATCAGCCCCAGCATTTT. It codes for CASSEGTGRSNQPQHF.

CDR3 DNA: TGCGCCAGCAGCCCTAGAGGATGGCAACAGGGAGGGAGCAATCAGCCCCAGCATTTT. Its translation: CASSPRGWQQGGSNQPQHF. The V call is TRBV4-1, the J call TRBJ1-5; D is possibly TRBD1 (6 bases). The CDR3 runs 19 residues. The V gene's germline CDR1 is MGHRA and CDR2 YSYEKL. V lost 4 bases and J 1 base, leaving 23 bases between the germline ends.

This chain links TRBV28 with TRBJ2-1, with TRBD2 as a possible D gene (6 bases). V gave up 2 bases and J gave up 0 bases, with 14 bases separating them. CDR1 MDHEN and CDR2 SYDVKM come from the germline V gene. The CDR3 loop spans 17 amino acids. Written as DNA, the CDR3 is TGTGCCAGCAGTTTACTCGTTGCGGGGAGCTCCTACAATGAGCAGTTCTTC. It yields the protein CASSLLVAGSSYNEQFF.

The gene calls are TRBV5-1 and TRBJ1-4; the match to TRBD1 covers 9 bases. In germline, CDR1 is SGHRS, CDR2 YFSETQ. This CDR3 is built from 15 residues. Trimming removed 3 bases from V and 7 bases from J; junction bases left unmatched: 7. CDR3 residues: CASSYTGGAGEKLFF. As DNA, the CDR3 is TGCGCCAGCAGCTACACAGGGGGCGCGGGTGAAAAACTGTTTTTT. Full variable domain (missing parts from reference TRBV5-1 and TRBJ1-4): KAGVTQTPRYLIKTRGQQVTLSCSPISGHRSVSWYQQTPGQGLQFLFEYFSETQRNKGNFPGRFSGRQFSNSRSEMNVSTLELGDSALYLCASSYTGGAGEKLFFGSGTQLSVL.

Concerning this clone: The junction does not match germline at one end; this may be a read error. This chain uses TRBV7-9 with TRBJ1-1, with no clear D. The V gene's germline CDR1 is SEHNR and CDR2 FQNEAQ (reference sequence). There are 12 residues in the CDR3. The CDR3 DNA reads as TGTGCCAGCAGCTATGGGAACGCTGAAGCTTTCTTT. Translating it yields CASSYGNAEAFF.

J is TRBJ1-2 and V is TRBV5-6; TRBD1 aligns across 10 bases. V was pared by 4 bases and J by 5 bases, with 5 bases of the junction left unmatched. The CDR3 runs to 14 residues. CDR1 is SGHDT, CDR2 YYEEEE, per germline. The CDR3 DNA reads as TGTGCCAGCAGCCGCCCGGGACAGGGGTATGGCTACACCTTC. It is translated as CASSRPGQGYGYTF.

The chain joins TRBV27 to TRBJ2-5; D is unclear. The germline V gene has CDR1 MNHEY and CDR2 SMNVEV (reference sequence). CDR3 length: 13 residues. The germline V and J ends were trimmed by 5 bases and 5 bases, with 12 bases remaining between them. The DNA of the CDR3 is TGTGCCAGCAGTAGATCCCCGGGCGAGACCCAGTACTTC. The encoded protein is CASSRSPGETQYF.

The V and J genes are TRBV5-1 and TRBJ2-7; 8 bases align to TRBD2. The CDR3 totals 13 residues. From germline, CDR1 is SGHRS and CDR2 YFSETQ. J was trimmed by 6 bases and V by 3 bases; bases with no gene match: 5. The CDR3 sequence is CASSSTSDPEQYF. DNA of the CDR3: TGCGCCAGCAGCTCGACTAGCGACCCCGAGCAGTACTTC.

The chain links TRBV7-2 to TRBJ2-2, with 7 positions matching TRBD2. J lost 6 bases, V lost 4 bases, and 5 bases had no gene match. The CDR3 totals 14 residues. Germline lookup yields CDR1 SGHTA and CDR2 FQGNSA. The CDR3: CASSSLLAAGELFF. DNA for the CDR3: TGTGCCAGCAGCTCACTTCTAGCGGCCGGGGAGCTGTTTTTT.

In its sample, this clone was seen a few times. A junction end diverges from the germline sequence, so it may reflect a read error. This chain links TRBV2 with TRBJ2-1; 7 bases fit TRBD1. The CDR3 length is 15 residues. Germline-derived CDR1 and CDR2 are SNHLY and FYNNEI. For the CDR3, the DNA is TGTGCCAGCAGAGAAGACAGGGTGTCTTATAATGAGCAGTTCTTC. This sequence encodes CASREDRVSYNEQFF.

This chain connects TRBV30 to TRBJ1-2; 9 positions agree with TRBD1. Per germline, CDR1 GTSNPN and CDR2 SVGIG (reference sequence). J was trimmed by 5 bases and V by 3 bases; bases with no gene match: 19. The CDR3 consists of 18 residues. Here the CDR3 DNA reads TGTGCCTGGAGGGGGGGCCCTTGGGACAGGGAGACTTCTTATGGCTACACCTTC. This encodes CAWRGGPWDRETSYGYTF.

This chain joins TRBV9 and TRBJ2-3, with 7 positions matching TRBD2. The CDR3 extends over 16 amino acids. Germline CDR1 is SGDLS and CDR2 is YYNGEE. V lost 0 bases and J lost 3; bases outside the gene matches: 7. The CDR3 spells CASSVAVERGTDTQYF. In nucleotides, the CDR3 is TGTGCCAGCAGCGTAGCTGTGGAGCGGGGAACAGATACGCAGTATTTT.

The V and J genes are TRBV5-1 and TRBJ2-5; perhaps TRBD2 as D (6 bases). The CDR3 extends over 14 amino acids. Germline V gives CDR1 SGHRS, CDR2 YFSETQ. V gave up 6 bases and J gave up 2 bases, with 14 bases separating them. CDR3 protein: CASTGRQGQETQYF. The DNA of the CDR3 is TGCGCCAGCACTGGGAGGCAAGGGCAAGAGACCCAGTACTTC.

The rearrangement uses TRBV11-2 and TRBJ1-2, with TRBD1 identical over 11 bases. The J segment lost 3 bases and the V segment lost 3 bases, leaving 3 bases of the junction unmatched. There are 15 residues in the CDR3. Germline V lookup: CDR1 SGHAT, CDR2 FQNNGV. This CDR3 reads CASSLGQGEYYGYTF. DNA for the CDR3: TGTGCCAGCAGCTTGGGACAGGGGGAGTACTATGGCTACACCTTC. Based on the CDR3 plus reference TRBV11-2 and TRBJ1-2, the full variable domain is EAGVAQSPRYKIIEKRQSVAFWCNPISGHATLYWYQQILGQGPKLLIQFQNNGVVDDSQLPKDRFSAERLKGVDSTLKIQPAKLEDSAVYLCASSLGQGEYYGYTFGSGTRLTVV.

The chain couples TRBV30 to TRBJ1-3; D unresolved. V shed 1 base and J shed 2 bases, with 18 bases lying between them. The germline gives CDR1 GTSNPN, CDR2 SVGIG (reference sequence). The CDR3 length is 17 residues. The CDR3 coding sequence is TGTGCCTGGAGTGCTGGGCGCTCGGATTCTCCTGGAAACACCATATATTTT. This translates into CAWSAGRSDSPGNTIYF.

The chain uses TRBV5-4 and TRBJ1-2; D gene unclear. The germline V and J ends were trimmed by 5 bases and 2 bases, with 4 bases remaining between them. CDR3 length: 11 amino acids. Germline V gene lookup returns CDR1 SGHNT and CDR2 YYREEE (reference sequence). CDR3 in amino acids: CASRENYGYTF. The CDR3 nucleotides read TGTGCCAGCAGGGAGAACTATGGCTACACCTTC.

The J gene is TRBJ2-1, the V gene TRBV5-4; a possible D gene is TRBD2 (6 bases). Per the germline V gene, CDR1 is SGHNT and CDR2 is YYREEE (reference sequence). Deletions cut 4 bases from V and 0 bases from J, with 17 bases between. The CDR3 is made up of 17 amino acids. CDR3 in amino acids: CASSATRDFSSYNEQFF. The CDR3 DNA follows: TGTGCCAGCAGCGCCACCAGGGACTTCAGCTCCTACAATGAGCAGTTCTTC.

The CDR3 loop is CASLRTITDTQYF. CDR3 DNA: TGCGCCAGCCTCAGGACAATAACAGATACGCAGTATTTT. This chain uses TRBV23-1 with TRBJ2-3; D may be TRBD1 (5 bases). TRBV23-1 belongs to the ORF category, with a function that is uncertain. CDR3 length: 13 residues. The germline V and J ends were trimmed by 8 bases and 3 bases, with 12 bases remaining between them.

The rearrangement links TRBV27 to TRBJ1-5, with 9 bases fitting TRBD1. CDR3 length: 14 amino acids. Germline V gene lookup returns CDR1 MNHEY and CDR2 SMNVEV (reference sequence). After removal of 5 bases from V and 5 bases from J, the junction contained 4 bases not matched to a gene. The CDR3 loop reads CASSDRTGDQPQHF. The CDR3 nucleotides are TGTGCCAGCAGTGACAGGACAGGGGATCAGCCCCAGCATTTT.

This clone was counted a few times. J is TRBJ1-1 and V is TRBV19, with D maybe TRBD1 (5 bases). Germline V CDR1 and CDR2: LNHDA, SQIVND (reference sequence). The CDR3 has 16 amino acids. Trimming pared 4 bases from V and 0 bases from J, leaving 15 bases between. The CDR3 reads CASSSQGGRLNTEAFF. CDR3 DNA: TGTGCCAGTAGTAGTCAGGGCGGGCGGTTGAACACTGAAGCTTTCTTT.

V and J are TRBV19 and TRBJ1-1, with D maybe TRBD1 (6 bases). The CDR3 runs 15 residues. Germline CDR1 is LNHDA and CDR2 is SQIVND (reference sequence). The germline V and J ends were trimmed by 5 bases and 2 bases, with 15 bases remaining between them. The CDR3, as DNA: TGTGCCAGTAGTTCCTCTCACAGGGATAACACTGAAGCTTTCTTT. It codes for CASSSSHRDNTEAFF.

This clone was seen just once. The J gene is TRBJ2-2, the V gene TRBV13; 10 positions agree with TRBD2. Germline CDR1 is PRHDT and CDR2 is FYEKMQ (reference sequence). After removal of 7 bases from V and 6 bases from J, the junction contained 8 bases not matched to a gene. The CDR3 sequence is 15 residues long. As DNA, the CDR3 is TGTGCCAGCACCAAAGCGGGGGGGCAATCCGGGGAGCTGTTTTTT. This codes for CASTKAGGQSGELFF.

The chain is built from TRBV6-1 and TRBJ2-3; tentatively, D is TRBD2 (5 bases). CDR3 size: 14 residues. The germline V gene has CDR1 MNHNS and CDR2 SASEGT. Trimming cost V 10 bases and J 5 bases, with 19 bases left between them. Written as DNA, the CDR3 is TGTGCCACCCGAGGATTAGCGTGGGGAGATACGCAGTATTTT. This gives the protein CATRGLAWGDTQYF.

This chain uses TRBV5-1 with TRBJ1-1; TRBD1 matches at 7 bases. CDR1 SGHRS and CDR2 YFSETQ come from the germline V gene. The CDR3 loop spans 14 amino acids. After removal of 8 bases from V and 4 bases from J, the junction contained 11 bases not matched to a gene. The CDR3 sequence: CARYDRDDRTEAFF. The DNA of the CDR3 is TGCGCCAGGTATGACAGGGACGATCGCACTGAAGCTTTCTTT.

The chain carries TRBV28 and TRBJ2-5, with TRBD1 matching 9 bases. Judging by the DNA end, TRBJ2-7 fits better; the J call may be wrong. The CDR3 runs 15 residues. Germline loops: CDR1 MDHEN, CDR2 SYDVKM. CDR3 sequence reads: CASSNRGPQSYEQYF. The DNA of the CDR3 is TGTGCCAGCAGTAACAGGGGGCCACAATCCTACGAGCAGTACTTC.